Here is one T cell receptor beta chain with its context. The specificity of this receptor is unknown. No much larger clone exists at a distance of one base, and base qualities are not known. The record originates from a study of radiation and T cells in renal cell carcinoma (dated by TCRdb to the early 2020s). For the wider study: The samples were obtained from a clinical trial, where primary renal cell carcinomas were treated with 15 Gy stereotactic body radiation therapy and then removed by nephrectomy 4 weeks afterward. In total, 53 samples, comprising around 25 tumors and about 27 peripheral blood samples, were subjected to TCR beta sequencing. Across all 55 or so samples, 4,016,671 unique CDR3 nucleotide sequences, encoding roughly 3 million unique CDR3 amino acid sequences, were identified.

The full study reports these points: With a single-armed trial design, the study had no way to address how radiation dose or scheduling affects the TCR repertoire. Changes in the blood repertoire were not tracked past 4 weeks after treatment. Because pretreatment tumor biopsies were not available, the study could not determine whether clonotypes were already present within the tumor at baseline. In blood, the top tumor clonotypes increased between baseline and 2 weeks post-radiation and then shrank by 4 weeks, which suggests that tumor-resident clones expanded only transiently.

The immunoSEQ kit was used, according to the manufacturer's recommendations, to generate TCR beta libraries from genomic DNA. Library preparation used a first multiplex PCR with proprietary primers, then a second PCR adding unique barcodes, with bead cleanups after each round. A kit-provided positive control reaction and a negative control reaction were included in every sample batch. The final libraries were assessed on an Agilent 4200 TapeStation D1000 ScreenTape, pooled by volume, and quantified by qPCR. Sequencing ran on an Illumina NextSeq500 with a MidOutput 150-cycle cartridge, using 156 Read1 and 15 Index1 cycles with kit custom primers. The pooled library was loaded at around 1 pM, and roughly 20% PhiX control was spiked in. The authors' analysis ran thus. The vendor-processed data were analyzed in R, and a clonotype was defined as all T cells that share the same CDR3 nucleotide sequence. For clone abundance analyses, frequencies were normalized to the 10,000 most abundant clones in each sample. Before analysis, public T cell clones were removed, and these numbered fewer than six per sample on average. Tumor-enriched clonotypes and baseline blood-enriched clonotypes were defined as those with an abundance difference of at least 32-fold between compartments. A beta-binomial differential abundance model was used to identify clonotypes that expanded or contracted between blood time points. Similarity between tumor and blood repertoires was quantified using the Baroni-Urbani and Buser coefficient, and groups were compared with two-tailed Wilcoxon tests in R. Held by TCRdb, this immuneACCESS table contains in-frame sequences only and omits some clones. Under half of the omission traces to an unresolved V gene where checked; the cause of the rest is unknown. Clone size and the V and J calls come from that table; the DNA yielded D and trimming. The sample table holds tens of thousands of clones, of which about 85% were seen once. The biggest ten clones account for about 33% of the sample.

Taken from the germline V gene, the CDR1 and CDR2 loops are SGHVS and FNYEAQ. V lost 1 base and J lost 7 bases, and the count of bases not matched to a germline gene is 7. From the cysteine up to the phenylalanine, the CDR3 has a length of 15 residues. The read is trimmed to its CDR3 DNA, 45 bases read in frame from base 1. Per the publication, the time point label means: blood 2 weeks post-SBRT. This specimen's treatment or condition label, interpreted: 15 Gy SBRT to primary tumor, nephrectomy 4 weeks later. Serial peripheral blood from radiation-treated patients was sampled at baseline, 2 weeks and 4 weeks after SBRT to track tumor-enriched clonotypes. Every patient had renal cell carcinoma of clear cell pathology. The QIAamp DNA Blood Mini Kit (Qiagen) was used to prepare genomic DNA for TCR sequencing. The analyses included only samples that passed all quality control checks.

This sequence originates from a man aged 55-75 years with renal cell carcinoma. The sequences come from blood, collected from a patient whose treatment included radiotherapy and nephrectomy. The V and J genes are TRBV7-6 and TRBJ2-7, and TRBD2 aligns with 10 junction nucleotides. The sequenced DNA: TGTGCCAGCAGCTTAGAGCGGGAGGGCCTGGGGGAGCAGTACTTC. The encoded protein is CASSLEREGLGEQYF.